This TCR beta chain came from a study of T cells in Graves' hyperthyroidism and ophthalmopathy. This clonotype was seen many times. CDR1 and CDR2 from the germline V gene are SNHLY and FYNNEI. Trimming took off 5 bases at V and 4 bases at J, with 11 bases between the two ends. The CDR3 covers 13 residues. Newly diagnosed hyperthyroidism patients aged 18 to 65 years had disease lasting under 2 months. The investigators amplified TCR beta CDR3 regions from RNA transcripts. With the HTBI primer set, the TCR CDR3 went through a first round of RT-PCR. TCRdb re-analysed the multiplex PCR reads in MiXCR, keeping a single row per CDR3 protein. The profile covers hundreds of thousands of distinct CDR3 sequences, with about two fifths appearing a single time and over 8% taken by the ten largest.

The rearrangement links TRBV2 to TRBJ1-1; D is undetermined. The TCR comes from a man aged 18-30 years with Graves' hyperthyroidism. Input material: blood. The DNA for the CDR3 is TGTGCCAGCAGTCCCGGGGAGGGCACTGAAGCTTTCTTT. It specifies CASSPGEGTEAFF. The complete variable domain, with remaining parts taken from reference TRBV2 and TRBJ1-1, reads EPEVTQTPSHQVTQMGQEVILRCVPISNHLYFYWYRQILGQKVEFLVSFYNNEISEKSEIFDDQFSVERPDGSNFTLKIRSTKLEDSAMYFCASSPGEGTEAFFGQGTRLTVV.